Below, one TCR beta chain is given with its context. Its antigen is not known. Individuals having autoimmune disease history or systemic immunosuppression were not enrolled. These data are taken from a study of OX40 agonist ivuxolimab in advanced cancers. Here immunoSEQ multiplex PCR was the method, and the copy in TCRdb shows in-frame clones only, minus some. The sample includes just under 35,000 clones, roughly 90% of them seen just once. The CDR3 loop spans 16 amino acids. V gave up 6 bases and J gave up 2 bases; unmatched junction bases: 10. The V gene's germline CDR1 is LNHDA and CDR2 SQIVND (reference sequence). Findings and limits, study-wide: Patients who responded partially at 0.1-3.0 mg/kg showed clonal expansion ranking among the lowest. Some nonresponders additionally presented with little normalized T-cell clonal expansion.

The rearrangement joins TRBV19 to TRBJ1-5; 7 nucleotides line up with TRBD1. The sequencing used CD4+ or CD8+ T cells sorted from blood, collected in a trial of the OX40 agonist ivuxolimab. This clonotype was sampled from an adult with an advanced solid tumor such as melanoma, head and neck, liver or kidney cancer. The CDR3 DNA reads TGTGCCAGTAGCCCCCTGACGCAGGGGGGCAATCAGCCCCAGCATTTT. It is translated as CASSPLTQGGNQPQHF.